Reported below is one T cell receptor beta chain. This entry comes from a study of blood T cell repertoires in COVID-19. As for the study in general: There were acute and convalescent COVID-19 samples, and they came from the United States, Italy and Spain. PBMCs, B-cell-depleted T cells, or T cells provided the cDNA or gDNA that made up the material.

There are 15 residues in the CDR3. V lost 4 bases and J lost 0, with 13 bases in between. CDR1 and CDR2 (germline): MGHRA, YSYEKL. Per the authors' pipeline: Nucleated cell counts were estimated from reference gene primer amplification. TCRdb's table, derived via immunoSEQ multiplex PCR, lists solely in-frame clones and lacks some. V and J calls and clone size are as listed in that table; D and trimming were resolved from the DNA. The sample lists about 85,000 clones; around 90% were seen once. This TCR came from a woman at least 80 years old with active or convalescent COVID-19. The chain uses TRBV4-1 and TRBJ2-7; D is undetermined. The specimen sequenced was peripheral blood. The CDR3 sequence is CASSLAALSSYEQYF. CDR3 sequence (DNA): TGCGCCAGCAGCCTTGCAGCGCTTTCCTCCTACGAGCAGTACTTC.